This paragraph reports one T cell receptor beta chain. The data derive from a study of blood T cell repertoires in COVID-19. Background on the study: Samples of COVID-19 (acute and convalescent) were obtained from the United States, Italy and Spain. The analysed material was cDNA or gDNA that came from T cells, B-cell-depleted T cells, or PBMCs.

Patients in Seattle were enrolled during active infection, then followed longitudinally. How the authors handled the data: Reference gene primers were amplified, and this amplification served to estimate nucleated cell counts. Data came from immunoSEQ multiplex PCR; TCRdb stores just in-frame clones and leaves some out. V and J calls and clone size are those listed in that table; D and trimming were worked out from the DNA. The data show about 260,000 clones, around nine tenths seen once. The CDR3 loop spans 17 amino acids. CDR1 LNHDA and CDR2 SQIVND come from the germline V gene (reference sequence). V lost 4 bases to trimming and J lost 0 bases, with 13 bases between them.

This chain connects TRBV19 to TRBJ2-6, with D perhaps matching TRBD2 (5 bases). Sequencing was carried out using peripheral blood. This sequence was found in a woman aged 70-85 years with COVID-19, enrolled during active disease. CDR3: CASSTRTGISGANVLTF. The CDR3 DNA reads TGTGCCAGTAGTACCCGGACGGGAATCTCTGGGGCCAACGTCCTGACTTTC. The full variable domain, with the rest looked up from reference TRBV19 and TRBJ2-6, is DGGITQSPKYLFRKEGQNVTLSCEQNLNHDAMYWYRQDPGQGLRLIYYSQIVNDFQKGDIAEGYSVSREKKESFPLTVTSAQKNPTAFYLCASSTRTGISGANVLTFGAGSRLTVL.